The 14 T cell receptor beta chains below were found in one sample sequenced in a study of Ad26.COV2.S vaccination and SARS-CoV-2 variants. Sample treatment: about 20 received Ad26.COV2.S at low or high dose, single or two shots; roughly 5 received placebo; per-sample allocation not given. All samples were drawn on day 63, counting from the first vaccine or placebo injection. Assay: immunoSEQ multiplex PCR; the TCRdb copy retains only in-frame clones and omits some. The table includes a few hundred thousand clones, about 90% detected once. Here the sequenced sample was peripheral blood, taken in a trial of Ad26.COV2.S vaccine versus placebo. Source of these receptors: a person between 18 and 65 years old who received the Ad26.COV2.S COVID-19 vaccine or a placebo.

The J gene is TRBJ2-7, the V gene TRBV7-2; 8 bases are a match to TRBD2. The V gene's germline CDR1 is SGHTA and CDR2 FQGNSA. The V segment lost 5 bases and the J segment 3 bases; nucleotides outside the gene matches: 6. The CDR3 has 14 amino acids. The CDR3: CASSPLGTSYEQYF. CDR3 nucleotide sequence: TGTGCCAGCAGCCCCCTAGGGACTAGCTACGAGCAGTACTTC.

The chain employs TRBV7-8 and TRBJ1-1, with TRBD1 as a possible D gene (5 bases). Per germline, CDR1 SGHVS and CDR2 FQNEAQ. Trimming removed 3 bases from V and 5 bases from J, with 13 bases in between. This CDR3 is 14 amino acids long. The CDR3 nucleotides read TGTGCCAGCAGCTTGGGCAGGGCTGGGACTGAAGCTTTCTTT. Encoded protein: CASSLGRAGTEAFF.

This chain joins TRBV7-6 and TRBJ1-2, with 8 bases that match TRBD1. The CDR3 has 18 residues. Per the germline V gene, CDR1 is SGHVS and CDR2 is FNYEAQ. J gave up 6 bases and V 0 bases, and 15 bases lay outside the gene matches. The CDR3 region is CASSLAAAGGMTIHGYTF. Here the CDR3 DNA reads TGTGCCAGCAGCTTAGCGGCGGCAGGGGGCATGACGATACATGGCTACACCTTC.

This chain uses TRBV3-1 (or the pseudogene TRBV3-2) with TRBJ1-5; TRBD1 might be the D (6 bases). Trimming removed 0 bases at V and 7 bases at J, with 19 bases between. The CDR3 spans 17 residues. The germline CDR1 and CDR2 sequences are LGHDT and YNNKEL (reference sequence). CDR3 sequence: CASSQEGAGPIHQPQHF. The DNA of the CDR3 is TGTGCCAGCAGCCAAGAGGGGGCCGGGCCAATACACCAGCCCCAGCATTTT.

The chain joins TRBV27 to TRBJ2-3; 8 bases are shared with TRBD1. This CDR3 has 14 amino acids. After removal of 7 bases from V and 2 bases from J, the junction contained 5 bases not matched to a gene. From germline, CDR1 is MNHEY and CDR2 SMNVEV (reference sequence). The CDR3: CASIDRGHTDTQYF. In nucleotides, the CDR3 is TGTGCCAGCATAGACAGGGGCCACACAGATACGCAGTATTTT.

The sample holds a few counts of this clone. V and J are TRBV5-8 and TRBJ2-7; 8 nucleotides align to TRBD1. Germline CDR1 and CDR2: SGHTS and YDEGEE. The junction had 3 bases not matched to a gene; V was cut back by 4 bases and J by 6 bases. The CDR3 runs 12 residues. This CDR3 reads CASSRDRGEQYF. In DNA, the CDR3 is TGTGCCAGCAGCCGAGACAGGGGCGAGCAGTACTTC.

The gene calls are TRBV7-8 and TRBJ2-7; TRBD2 agrees at 10 bases. V lost 1 base, J lost 0 bases, and 3 bases stayed unmatched. CDR3 length equals 16 residues. Germline assignment: CDR1 SGHVS and CDR2 FQNEAQ. The CDR3 sequence is CASSLGASGGSYEQYF. CDR3 nucleotides: TGTGCCAGCAGCTTAGGTGCTAGCGGGGGCTCCTACGAGCAGTACTTC.

CDR3 DNA: TGTGCCACCTCAGTCGGGACAGGGTCCTACAATGAGCAGTTCTTC. Its translation is CATSVGTGSYNEQFF. The chain employs TRBV28 and TRBJ2-1; 9 positions agree with TRBD1. J was trimmed by 1 base and V by 10 bases; bases with no gene match: 8. The CDR3 is 15 residues long. In germline, CDR1 is MDHEN, CDR2 SYDVKM.

The chain combines TRBV19 with TRBJ1-2, with 11 positions matching TRBD1. There are 13 residues in the CDR3. Germline CDR1 and CDR2: LNHDA and SQIVND (reference sequence). V shed 5 bases and J 8 bases; nucleotides not matched to a gene: 4. CDR3 DNA: TGTGCCAGTAGTGGACAGGGGGCGCCGGGCTACACCTTC. This codes for CASSGQGAPGYTF.

This chain links TRBV18 with TRBJ2-5; the D gene could be TRBD1 or TRBD2 (5 bases each). CDR1 and CDR2 from the germline V gene are KGHSH and LQKENI. Trimming took 3 bases from V and 9 from J, leaving 17 bases between them. The length of the CDR3 is 14 residues. The CDR3 is CASSPDSGPQAQYF. As DNA, the CDR3 is TGTGCCAGCTCACCGGATTCGGGACCTCAGGCCCAGTACTTC.

The V gene is TRBV12-3 or TRBV12-4, the J gene TRBJ2-2; tentative D call: TRBD2 (5 bases). V was clipped by 3 bases and J by 6 bases, with 8 bases between them. This CDR3 is 13 amino acids long. The CDR3 protein is CASSFGAAGELFF. The CDR3 nucleotides are TGTGCCAGCAGTTTTGGAGCGGCCGGGGAGCTGTTTTTT.

Here the CDR3 DNA reads TGTGCCAGCAGTCCCAAGAACTCCTACGAGCAGTACTTC. Translating gives CASSPKNSYEQYF. The rearrangement joins TRBV5-4 to TRBJ2-7; D gene uncertain. Trimming pared 5 bases from V and 0 bases from J, leaving 9 bases between. Germline V lookup: CDR1 SGHNT, CDR2 YYREEE (reference sequence). The CDR3 loop spans 13 amino acids.

The chain uses TRBV4-2 and TRBJ2-1; possibly TRBD1 for D (5 bases). CDR1 and CDR2 (germline): LGHNA, YNFKEQ. The CDR3 has 13 amino acids. With 4 bases removed from V and 4 bases from J, the gap between germline ends came to 8 bases. The CDR3 reads CASSRGGYNEQFF. The CDR3 DNA is TGTGCCAGCAGCCGGGGCGGATACAATGAGCAGTTCTTC.

The chain is built from TRBV28 and TRBJ2-2; 8 nucleotides agree with TRBD1. V shed 7 bases, J shed 3 bases, and the junction held 16 bases outside the gene matches. The CDR3 consists of 18 residues. Germline V gene lookup returns CDR1 MDHEN and CDR2 SYDVKM. This chain's CDR3 is CASTTGTGASWDTGELFF. The DNA of the CDR3 is TGTGCCAGCACAACCGGGACAGGTGCCTCCTGGGACACCGGGGAGCTGTTTTTT.